This paragraph covers one T cell receptor beta chain sequence. As yet, its antigen is unknown. The V end lost 0 bases, the J end lost 9 bases, and 15 bases lay between the germline ends. This CDR3 is 15 amino acids long. Per germline, CDR1 MNHEY and CDR2 SVGAGI. The data belong to a study of post-analysis software for immune sequencing data. Study summary: Relapsing-remitting, secondary progressive and progressive-relapsing courses of multiple sclerosis were included.

Broader study findings: The study found TRBV5-6, TRBV5-1 and TRBV20-1 among several TRBV segments more frequent in patients than controls. Strong same-batch co-clustering of samples appeared with F measure clustering. Multiple sclerosis patients showed significantly lower normalized Chao1 diversity than controls did.

The library was made from cDNA and included unique molecular identifiers. From around 1 to 10 million T cells, hundreds of thousands of cDNA molecules were obtained. Via MiXCR, TCRdb re-called the PCR reads, giving one row per CDR3 protein. The sample lists hundreds of thousands of distinct CDR3 sequences, over 30% occurring once. The rearrangement joins TRBV6-5 to TRBJ1-5, with a possible D match to TRBD1 (5 bases). The receptor was isolated from a girl aged 2 to 9 with multiple sclerosis. Specimen: blood. CDR3 in DNA: TGTGCCAGCAGTTACTCTAACCTAGGGGAATGGCCCCAGCATTTT. Translated, it gives CASSYSNLGEWPQHF.